Sequencing of this T cell receptor beta chain was carried out in a study of early stage breast cancer tumors. Measured with immunoSEQ multiplex PCR; TCRdb has only the in-frame clones, and not every one. The sample has approximately 7,900 clones, 62% seen once. After removal of 7 bases from V and 0 bases from J, the junction contained 4 bases not matched to a gene. This CDR3 comprises 14 residues. Germline values: CDR1 SGDLS, CDR2 YYNGEE. Specimen: breast tumor tissue. The TCR was taken from a person aged 70 to 85 with breast cancer. The chain recombines TRBV9 with TRBJ2-4; 7 bases are shared with TRBD2. CDR3 loop: CASGGGLAKNIQYF. For the CDR3, the DNA is TGTGCCAGCGGGGGAGGGCTAGCCAAAAACATTCAGTACTTC.